This entry describes one TCR beta chain. TCRdb fed the RACE reads into MiXCR, producing one record per CDR3 protein. This table holds about 160,000 distinct CDR3 sequences, around 30% found once. The data are from a study of human T cells and chemical hapten exposure. About the research overall: Per-sample TCR yield variation was attributed mainly to small pooled library volume differences.

This CDR3 spans 18 amino acids. Trimming stripped 1 base from V and 1 base from J, with 20 bases between. Germline V gene data show CDR1 as SQVTM and CDR2 as ANQGSEA. Stated time point: patch test 3, about 24 weeks after DPC sensitization. Treatment: therapeutic diphenylcyclopropenone sensitization with weekly scalp DPC. The chain employs TRBV29-1 and TRBJ2-1, with D possibly called TRBD1 or TRBD2 (5 bases each). The origin of this receptor is a young woman with alopecia areata. Some clones in this sample may be carry-over from other donors' samples. This specimen consisted of whole blood, obtained in connection with sensitization to the hapten diphenylcyclopropenone (DPC). CDR3 DNA: TGCAGCGTTGAAGGTCCTAGGGGAGCCCCCACGTCCTACAATGAGCAGTTCTTC. The encoded protein is CSVEGPRGAPTSYNEQFF.